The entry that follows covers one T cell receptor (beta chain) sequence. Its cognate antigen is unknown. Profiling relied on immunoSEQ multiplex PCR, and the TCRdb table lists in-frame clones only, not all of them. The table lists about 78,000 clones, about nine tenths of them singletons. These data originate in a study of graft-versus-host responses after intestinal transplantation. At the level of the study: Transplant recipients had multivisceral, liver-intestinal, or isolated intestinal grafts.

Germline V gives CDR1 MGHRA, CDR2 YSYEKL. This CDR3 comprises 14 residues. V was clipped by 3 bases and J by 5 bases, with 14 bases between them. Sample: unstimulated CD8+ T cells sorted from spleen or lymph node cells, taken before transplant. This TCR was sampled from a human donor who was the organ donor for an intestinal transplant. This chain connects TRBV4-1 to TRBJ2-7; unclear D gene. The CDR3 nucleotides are TGCGCCAGCAGCCACCCAGAAACCATACACGAGCAGTACTTC. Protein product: CASSHPETIHEQYF.